This T cell receptor (beta chain) was documented in a study of control samples from healthy donors and cancer patients. This table comes from immunoSEQ multiplex PCR, and its TCRdb copy is limited to in-frame clones, with some not included. Among about 130,000 clones listed, about 90% were seen once. The sequence came from a woman in her 50s in good health. The material sequenced was blood.

The CDR3 spells CASSQDLPGIPGELFF. The CDR3 nucleotides read TGTGCCAGCAGCCAAGATCTACCAGGGATTCCCGGGGAGCTGTTTTTT. The rearrangement joins TRBV3-1 (or the pseudogene TRBV3-2) to TRBJ2-2, with a weak D call TRBD1 (5 bases). V lost 0 bases, J lost 6 bases, and 14 bases lay in between. The CDR3 is 16 residues long. From germline, CDR1 is LGHDT and CDR2 YNNKEL (reference sequence).